Listed below are T cell receptor beta chains from one sample, sequenced in a study of tumor T cells in aggressive B-cell lymphoma. Using immunoSEQ multiplex PCR, the repertoire was profiled, and TCRdb retains in-frame clones only, with some absent. The table includes about 750 clones, roughly nine tenths detected once. Sequenced: tumor tissue. Receptors were obtained from an adult with diffuse large B cell lymphoma. The CDR3 runs from the conserved cysteine through the conserved F or W. Fields, in order: D gene, V gene, clone size, J gene, CDR3 length, CDR3 protein, CDR3 DNA. The D gene is left open where the match is weak. Clone sizes are given selectively: once, few, many, or a class where the clone is expanded.

-	TRBV4-1	-	TRBJ1-6	12	CASSQSTGPLHF	TGCGCCAGCAGCCAATCGACAGGACCCCTCCACTTT
-	TRBV6-5	-	TRBJ1-2	13	CASSRTAYYGYTF	TGTGCCAGCAGTAGGACAGCCTACTATGGCTACACCTTC
TRBD1	TRBV9	-	TRBJ2-7	15	CASTPGTGGSYEQYF	TGTGCCAGCACCCCCGGGACAGGGGGTTCCTACGAGCAGTACTTC
-	TRBV9	-	TRBJ2-1	14	CASSPGTLGNEQFF	TGTGCCAGCAGCCCCGGGACTTTAGGGAATGAGCAGTTCTTC
-	TRBV19	few	TRBJ1-5	14	CATQDSSPNQPQHF	TGTGCCACCCAGGACTCATCGCCGAATCAGCCCCAGCATTTT
-	TRBV7-2	-	TRBJ1-5	13	CASSLSGNQPQHF	TGTGCCAGCAGCTTATCCGGCAATCAGCCCCAGCATTTT
-	TRBV2	-	TRBJ1-4	13	CASSERTGEKLFF	TGTGCCAGCAGTGAGCGGACTGGTGAAAAACTGTTTTTT
TRBD2	TRBV9	-	TRBJ2-3	14	CASSTAGGGDTQYF	TGTGCCAGCAGCACAGCGGGAGGGGGCGATACGCAGTATTTT
TRBD1	TRBV6-5	-	TRBJ1-2	14	CASSLSGQGTGYTF	TGTGCCAGCAGCCTATCGGGACAGGGGACTGGCTACACCTTC
-	TRBV6-6	once	TRBJ2-7	12	CAARQYDYEQYF	TGTGCCGCACGACAGTATGACTACGAGCAGTACTTC
-	TRBV5-3	-	TRBJ2-1	13	CAKAWAQTAEQFF	TGTGCTAAAGCTTGGGCCCAAACGGCTGAGCAGTTCTTC
-	TRBV5-5	once	TRBJ2-4	15	CASSLTDFLSNIQYF	TGTGCCAGCAGCCTAACCGACTTCCTATCAAACATTCAGTACTTC
-	TRBV5-4	-	TRBJ2-5	12	CASSFDHRSKYF	TGTGCCAGCAGCTTTGACCACAGGTCCAAGTACTTC
TRBD1	TRBV4-3	-	TRBJ1-5	15	CASSQDRDRDQPQHF	TGCGCCAGCAGCCAAGACCGGGACAGGGATCAGCCCCAGCATTTT
TRBD1	TRBV4-3	-	TRBJ2-7	16	CASSQDRGQGFYEQYF	TGCGCCAGCAGCCAAGATCGGGGACAGGGTTTCTACGAGCAGTACTTC
-	TRBV10-3	-	TRBJ2-3	13	CAISESQLDTQYF	TGTGCCATCAGTGAGTCCCAACTGGATACGCAGTATTTT
TRBD1	TRBV6-1	once	TRBJ1-2	14	CASSFGQGDYGYTF	TGTGCCAGCAGTTTCGGACAGGGGGACTATGGCTACACCTTC
-	TRBV28	-	TRBJ2-1	15	CASRGGSSSYNEQFF	TGTGCCAGCAGGGGGGGATCGAGCTCCTACAATGAGCAGTTCTTC
-	TRBV18	once	TRBJ1-1	13	CASSAALNTEAFF	TGTGCCAGCTCGGCCGCCCTGAACACTGAAGCTTTCTTT
-	TRBV7-9	-	TRBJ2-1	11	CASSPYNEQFF	TGTGCCAGCAGCCCTTACAATGAGCAGTTCTTC
TRBD2	TRBV7-3	-	TRBJ2-5	15	CASSPTSGPGETQYF	TGTGCCAGCAGCCCCACTAGCGGCCCAGGGGAGACCCAGTACTTC
TRBD1	TRBV7-9	-	TRBJ2-1	15	CATHLRDRINNEQFF	TGTGCCACCCACCTCCGGGACAGAATAAACAATGAGCAGTTCTTC
TRBD1	TRBV7-2	-	TRBJ1-1	14	CASSKQGANTEAFF	TGTGCCAGCAGCAAACAGGGGGCAAACACTGAAGCTTTCTTT
-	TRBV29-1	-	TRBJ2-1	14	CSVVGTSSYNEQFF	TGCAGCGTTGTAGGCACTAGCTCCTACAATGAGCAGTTCTTC
TRBD1	TRBV27	-	TRBJ1-5	15	CASSSGQGPNQPQHF	TGTGCCAGCAGTTCGGGACAGGGCCCAAATCAGCCCCAGCATTTT
TRBD2	TRBV11-3	once	TRBJ2-1	16	CASSLGPSGIYNEQFF	TGTGCCAGCAGCTTAGGTCCTAGCGGGATCTACAATGAGCAGTTCTTC
-	TRBV2	few	TRBJ1-1	15	CASTEVTGVNTEAFF	TGTGCCAGCACCGAGGTGACAGGAGTGAACACTGAAGCTTTCTTT
-	TRBV18	-	TRBJ1-1	15	CASSPTGGIYPEAFF	TGTGCCAGCTCACCGACCGGGGGAATATATCCTGAAGCTTTCTTT
TRBD2	TRBV6-1	-	TRBJ2-7	13	CASKDSGSNEQYF	TGTGCCAGCAAAGATAGCGGGAGCAACGAGCAGTACTTC
-	TRBV7-2	-	TRBJ2-7	14	CASSLMGANSEQYF	TGTGCCAGCAGCTTAATGGGGGCAAACTCCGAGCAGTACTTC
-	TRBV19	-	TRBJ2-1	16	CASSPPPAGVYNEQFF	TGTGCCAGTAGTCCTCCCCCAGCAGGCGTCTACAATGAGCAGTTCTTC
-	TRBV4-1	once	TRBJ2-7	15	CASSQDGGAHYEQYF	TGCGCCAGCAGCCAAGATGGGGGGGCCCACTACGAGCAGTACTTC
-	TRBV30	-	TRBJ1-2	13	CAWSPQANYGYTF	TGTGCCTGGAGTCCGCAGGCGAACTATGGCTACACCTTC
-	TRBV18	-	TRBJ2-7	14	CASSPPGGSYEQYF	TGTGCCAGCTCACCACCGGGAGGATCCTACGAGCAGTACTTC
-	TRBV28	-	TRBJ1-3	14	CASSSEVSGNTIYF	TGTGCCAGCAGTTCCGAGGTCTCTGGAAACACCATATATTTT
-	TRBV6-5	-	TRBJ2-7	13	CASRQNRAYEQYF	TGTGCCAGCAGGCAGAACAGGGCATACGAGCAGTACTTC
TRBD2	TRBV2	-	TRBJ2-5	16	CASSEKAGGLQETQYF	TGTGCCAGCAGCGAAAAAGCGGGAGGACTCCAAGAGACCCAGTACTTC
TRBD1	TRBV28	once	TRBJ1-1	14	CASSFEDRDTEAFF	TGTGCCAGCAGTTTTGAGGACAGGGACACTGAAGCTTTCTTT
TRBD2	TRBV7-3	-	TRBJ2-1	15	CASSSPGLAGNEQFF	TGTGCCAGCAGCTCTCCGGGACTAGCCGGCAATGAGCAGTTCTTC
TRBD1	TRBV30	few	TRBJ1-1	13	CALLPGGSTEAFF	TGTGCCCTCCTCCCAGGGGGAAGTACTGAAGCTTTCTTT
TRBD1	TRBV11-2	-	TRBJ2-7	15	CASSLALGQTYEQYF	TGTGCCAGCAGCTTAGCTTTGGGACAGACCTACGAGCAGTACTTC
TRBD1	TRBV5-6	-	TRBJ2-5	15	CASSLGTGGQETQYF	TGTGCCAGCAGCTTAGGGACAGGGGGCCAAGAGACCCAGTACTTC
TRBD2	TRBV7-3	-	TRBJ2-5	15	CASSLAGGPPETQYF	TGTGCCAGCAGCTTAGCGGGAGGGCCTCCAGAGACCCAGTACTTC
TRBD2	TRBV9	once	TRBJ2-1	15	CASSPGLAGENEQFF	TGTGCCAGCAGCCCAGGACTAGCGGGAGAAAATGAGCAGTTCTTC
TRBD2	TRBV5-1	-	TRBJ2-3	14	CASSFTGGSDTQYF	TGCGCCAGCAGCTTCACGGGAGGGTCAGATACGCAGTATTTT
TRBD2	TRBV27	-	TRBJ2-2	17	CASSSGLAGVGTGELFF	TGTGCCAGCAGTTCGGGACTAGCGGGAGTTGGCACCGGGGAGCTGTTTTTT
-	TRBV27	-	TRBJ2-3	14	CASRKGYSTDTQYF	TGTGCCTCACGTAAGGGGTATAGCACAGATACGCAGTATTTT
TRBD1	TRBV19	few	TRBJ1-2	14	CASSLGQGHRGYTF	TGTGCCAGTAGTTTGGGACAGGGACATCGAGGCTACACCTTC
TRBD1	TRBV6-5	-	TRBJ2-7	13	CASSYSPGGEQYF	TGTGCCAGCAGTTACTCGCCAGGGGGCGAGCAGTACTTC
-	TRBV30	-	TRBJ2-1	14	CALKIRDTGFEQFF	TGTGCCTTAAAGATCCGGGACACGGGATTTGAGCAGTTCTTC
TRBD2	TRBV7-2	-	TRBJ2-1	14	CASTHTSGSYEQFF	TGTGCCAGCACCCACACTAGCGGGAGTTATGAGCAGTTCTTC
TRBD1	TRBV18	few	TRBJ1-4	17	CASSPGQGANTNEKLFF	TGTGCCAGCTCACCCGGACAGGGGGCAAACACTAATGAAAAACTGTTTTTT
TRBD2	TRBV7-2	-	TRBJ2-1	13	CASSTTSGNEQFF	TGTGCCAGCAGCACAACTAGCGGCAATGAGCAGTTCTTC